A selection of T cell receptor beta chains follows, all from one sample in a study of human T cells and chemical hapten exposure. TCRdb re-analysed the RACE reads in MiXCR, keeping a single row per CDR3 protein. The sample consists of about 130,000 distinct CDR3 sequences, 8.5% to 9.5% of them appearing once. Sequencing was carried out using whole blood. The receptors derive from a male donor in good health. Some clones in this sample may be carry-over from other donors' samples. CDR3s include the opening cysteine and the closing phenylalanine or tryptophan. D genes are given only for firm matches. A clone size is listed for some rows: how often the clone was seen (once, few, many), or a class if it is expanded.

few,TRBV3-1,TRBJ2-7,NA,CASSHRLSDYEQYF,TGTGCCAGCAGCCATCGTTTGTCGGACTACGAGCAGTACTTC
few,TRBV10-1,TRBJ2-3,TRBD2,CASGTGTSVADTQYF,TGCGCCAGCGGTACGGGGACTAGCGTCGCAGATACGCAGTATTTT
few,TRBV12-3/TRBV12-4,TRBJ2-3,TRBD2,CASSPAWGTSGGASYTQYF,TGTGCCAGCAGTCCCGCTTGGGGAACCAGCGGGGGGGCCTCTTATACGCAGTATTTT
many,TRBV12-3/TRBV12-4,TRBJ2-3,TRBD1,CASSLWDRDGDTQYF,TGTGCCAGCAGTTTGTGGGACAGGGATGGAGATACGCAGTATTTT
few,TRBV27,TRBJ2-3,TRBD1,CASSSWGQITDTQYF,TGTGCCAGCAGTTCATGGGGACAGATCACAGATACGCAGTATTTT
NA,TRBV12-3/TRBV12-4,TRBJ2-2,NA,CASRGLGGRELFF,TGTGCCAGCAGAGGGCTAGGCGGCCGGGAGCTGTTTTTT
few,TRBV20-1,TRBJ2-3,NA,CSAKDWRAGSDGTDTQYF,TGCAGTGCTAAGGATTGGCGCGCGGGATCAGATGGGACAGATACGCAGTATTTT
few,TRBV4-3,TRBJ2-7,NA,CASSQGREGQVKYEQYF,TGCGCCAGCAGCCAAGGAAGGGAGGGACAGGTGAAGTACGAGCAGTACTTC
few,TRBV27,TRBJ1-4,NA,CASSSYKAATNEKLFF,TGTGCCAGCAGTTCCTATAAGGCTGCAACTAATGAAAAACTGTTTTTT
many,TRBV5-1,TRBJ2-5,NA,CASSLQIEETQYF,TGCGCCAGCAGTCTCCAGATTGAAGAGACCCAGTACTTC
many,TRBV11-2,TRBJ1-6,NA,CASSLVPGTTYSPLHF,TGTGCCAGCAGCTTAGTTCCCGGGACAACGTATTCACCCCTCCACTTT
many,TRBV5-8,TRBJ2-5,TRBD2,CASSLGGGGQETQYF,TGTGCCAGCAGCTTGGGCGGGGGAGGTCAAGAGACCCAGTACTTC
few,TRBV29-1,TRBJ2-1,TRBD2,CSALRGGRVYNEQFF,TGCAGCGCCCTAAGGGGCGGGAGAGTTTACAATGAGCAGTTCTTC
many,TRBV5-1,TRBJ2-7,NA,CASSSRGGAEEQYF,TGCGCCAGCAGCTCCAGGGGTGGGGCCGAGGAGCAGTACTTC
NA,TRBV19,TRBJ1-1,NA,CASSMRTLKGDTEAFF,TGTGCCAGTAGTATGAGAACGTTGAAGGGGGACACTGAAGCTTTCTTT
few,TRBV12-3/TRBV12-4,TRBJ1-5,NA,CASTKGFYSNQPQHF,TGTGCCAGCACAAAGGGATTTTATAGCAATCAGCCCCAGCATTTT
few,TRBV7-9,TRBJ2-7,NA,CASSRPGPRYEQYF,TGTGCCAGCAGCCGACCCGGGCCCCGCTACGAGCAGTACTTC
NA,TRBV7-9,TRBJ2-1,TRBD2,CASSREIGEGGSYNEQFF,TGTGCCAGCAGCCGAGAGATCGGGGAGGGCGGCTCCTACAATGAGCAGTTCTTC
NA,TRBV6-2/TRBV6-3,TRBJ1-6,NA,CASSPGTENSPLHF,TGTGCCAGCAGTCCCGGGACCGAGAATTCACCCCTCCACTTT
NA,TRBV15,TRBJ2-1,NA,CATSSGTLTFNEQFF,TGTGCCACCAGCTCCGGGACCCTCACCTTCAATGAGCAGTTCTTC
NA,TRBV7-8,TRBJ1-5,NA,CASSLGDSYSNQPQHF,TGTGCCAGCAGCTTAGGAGACTCCTATAGCAATCAGCCCCAGCATTTT
many,TRBV9,TRBJ2-7,NA,CASSDVDRTYEQYF,TGTGCCAGCAGCGACGTGGACAGAACCTACGAGCAGTACTTC
NA,TRBV28,TRBJ2-1,TRBD2,CASSRGTSGIYNEQFF,TGTGCCAGCAGCCGGGGGACTAGCGGGATCTACAATGAGCAGTTCTTC
many,TRBV12-3/TRBV12-4,TRBJ2-7,NA,CASSLGDGLYEQYF,TGTGCCAGCAGTTTAGGGGACGGCCTCTACGAGCAGTACTTC
many,TRBV7-6,TRBJ2-7,TRBD2,CASSSGTSSAYEQYF,TGTGCCAGCAGCTCGGGGACTAGCAGTGCCTACGAGCAGTACTTC